Each of the 23 T cell receptor beta chains below was sequenced from the same sample in a study of T cells in Graves' hyperthyroidism and ophthalmopathy. Amplification targeted TCR beta CDR3 regions from RNA transcripts. The HTBI primer set was used in a first-round RT-PCR of the TCR CDR3. Each CDR3 protein gets one entry after TCRdb re-called the multiplex PCR reads with MiXCR. This table has 550,000 to 800,000 distinct CDR3 sequences, around a sixth appearing once. The specimen sequenced was blood. The receptor source for this set is a man aged 45 to 65 with Graves' hyperthyroidism.

This clonotype was detected ten times or more. J is TRBJ1-2 and V is TRBV7-8, with 8 bases matching TRBD1. V shed 2 bases and J 4 bases; nucleotides not matched to a gene: 6. Germline CDR1 reads SGHVS; CDR2 reads FQNEAQ. This CDR3 is built from 15 residues. CDR3 sequence: CASSLRGQGSYGYTF. DNA for the CDR3: TGTGCCAGCAGCTTACGCGGACAGGGCAGCTATGGCTACACCTTC.

There are a few counts of this clonotype. The rearrangement links TRBV27 to TRBJ1-5; no clear D gene. The CDR3 length is 17 residues. Per the germline V gene, CDR1 is MNHEY and CDR2 is SMNVEV (reference sequence). The germline V and J ends were trimmed by 1 base and 1 base, with 14 bases remaining between them. This CDR3 reads CASSLLASLDSNQPQHF. The CDR3 DNA reads TGTGCCAGCAGTTTATTGGCCTCTTTGGACAGCAATCAGCCCCAGCATTTT.

This clonotype was seen repeatedly, ten times or more. V gene TRBV7-6 combines with J gene TRBJ2-7; no reliable D call. Trimming shortened V by 5 bases and J by 6 bases, and 26 bases separated the two germline ends. The germline V gene encodes CDR1 SGHVS and CDR2 FNYEAQ. The CDR3 runs 17 residues. Written as DNA, the CDR3 is TGTGCCAGCAGCCCTCCGTCTGGGTCAGCCACTCGGGCCGAGCAGTACTTC. This codes for CASSPPSGSATRAEQYF.

Of note for this clonotype: Since a much larger clone is just one base distant, this may be a read error. The genes are TRBV28 and TRBJ2-1; a possible D gene is TRBD2 (6 bases). CDR1 is MDHEN, CDR2 SYDVKM, per germline. Trimming cost V 6 bases and J 4 bases, with 22 bases left between them. The CDR3 runs 17 residues. The CDR3 DNA reads TGTGCCAGCAGCGCCCGCCCTCCTAGCGTCGCATACAATGAGCAGTTCTTC. Translation: CASSARPPSVAYNEQFF.

This clonotype was observed at least ten times. The chain couples TRBV19 to TRBJ2-6, with D possibly matching TRBD2 (5 bases). Germline CDR1 is LNHDA and CDR2 is SQIVND (reference sequence). V was clipped by 6 bases and J by 4 bases, with 19 bases between them. This CDR3 has 17 amino acids. CDR3 amino acids: CASSSRWAGSGANVLTF. CDR3 in DNA: TGTGCCAGTAGCTCTCGGTGGGCGGGTTCAGGGGCCAACGTCCTGACTTTC.

This clonotype was recorded only once. This may be a read error: a much more frequent sequence differs by one nucleotide. The chain employs TRBV14 and TRBJ1-3; D not certain. Trimming took off 1 base at V and 0 bases at J, with 10 bases between the two ends. The germline CDR1 and CDR2 sequences are SGHDN and FVKESK. This CDR3 region has 16 residues. CDR3 loop: CASSQVGLISGNTIYF. In DNA, the CDR3 is TGTGCCAGCAGCCAAGTCGGGCTTATCTCTGGAAACACCATATATTTT.

The chain links TRBV7-3 to TRBJ2-3, with 7 positions matching TRBD2. CDR3 length: 16 residues. Germline V gene sequence: CDR1 SGHTA, CDR2 FQGTGA. Trimming removed 5 bases from V and 0 bases from J; junction bases left unmatched: 8. DNA for the CDR3: TGTGCCAGCAGCCTCCGCCGCGGGGGTAGCACAGATACGCAGTATTTT. Translation: CASSLRRGGSTDTQYF.

As concerns this clonotype: The junction shows a germline mismatch at one end, possibly a read error. The V and J genes are TRBV27 and TRBJ2-7, with a tentative D call TRBD2 (5 bases). The CDR3 length is 17 residues. The V gene's germline CDR1 is MNHEY and CDR2 SMNVEV (reference sequence). The CDR3 bases are TGTGCCAGCAGCTTATTCAACCGGACCCGGTACCGGACTCAGCAGTACTTC. It specifies CASSLFNRTRYRTQQYF.

The table lists this clonotype with many counts. The chain has TRBV12-3 or TRBV12-4 and TRBJ2-1; a possible D gene is TRBD2 (7 bases). The V end lost 8 bases, the J end lost 6 bases, and 11 bases lay between the germline ends. The CDR3 consists of 12 residues. CDR3 amino acids: CASWGGGNEQFF. CDR3 nucleotides: TGTGCCAGCTGGGGAGGGGGCAATGAGCAGTTCTTC.

Comment on this clonotype: A junction end diverges from the germline sequence, so it may reflect a read error. This chain's CDR3 is CATSGTGTSSSLGQFF. The CDR3 DNA reads TGTGCCACCAGTGGGACCGGGACTAGCTCCTCTTTGGGGCAGTTCTTC. The genes are TRBV10-3 and TRBJ2-1; 9 bases agree with TRBD2. The V gene's germline CDR1 is ENHRY and CDR2 SYGVKD. The CDR3 is made up of 16 amino acids.

At least ten counts were recorded for this clonotype. The V and J genes are TRBV6-1 and TRBJ1-5; no firm D call. Deletions cut 7 bases from V and 5 bases from J, with 6 bases between. CDR3 size: 11 residues. The germline V gene encodes CDR1 MNHNS and CDR2 SASEGT. The CDR3 region has the DNA TGTGCCAGCAACGCGGATCAGCCCCAGCATTTT. Translating it yields CASNADQPQHF.

The chain couples TRBV29-1 to TRBJ2-1, with TRBD2 identical over 8 bases. The CDR3 consists of 13 residues. V lost 1 base, J lost 7 bases, and 3 bases stayed unmatched. Germline V gives CDR1 SQVTM, CDR2 ANQGSEA. The CDR3 DNA reads as TGCAGCGTTGAAGTTGCTAGCGGGAATGAGCAGTTCTTC. Amino acid sequence: CSVEVASGNEQFF.

Points on this clonotype: Being one base from a much bigger clone, this may be a read error. V gene TRBV12-3 or TRBV12-4 combines with J gene TRBJ2-3, with TRBD2 matching over 8 bases. The CDR3 runs to 14 residues. V lost 2 bases and J lost 8; bases outside the gene matches: 6. This CDR3 is CASSLRAGAGTQYF. The CDR3 DNA follows: TGTGCCAGCAGTTTACGAGCGGGGGCAGGTACGCAGTATTTT.

This clonotype was counted at least ten times. This rearrangement joins TRBV2 to TRBJ2-2, with D unresolved. Germline V gives CDR1 SNHLY, CDR2 FYNNEI. The V and J ends lost 1 base and 5 bases respectively, with 11 bases between them. This CDR3 contains 15 residues. CDR3 loop: CASSEGLGSTGELFF. CDR3 coding DNA: TGTGCCAGCAGTGAAGGTCTCGGTAGTACCGGGGAGCTGTTTTTT.

Comments on this clonotype: A much larger clone lies one base from this, so it may be a read error. The chain employs TRBV28 and TRBJ2-1, with D possibly TRBD2 on 5 matching bases. The CDR3 sequence is 14 residues long. V was cut by 4 bases and J by 4 bases, with 11 bases left in between. Germline CDR1 is MDHEN and CDR2 is SYDVKM. CDR3 amino acids: CASSYYGVYNEQFF. CDR3 nucleotides: TGTGCCAGCAGTTATTACGGGGTATACAATGAGCAGTTCTTC.

The sample holds a few counts of this clonotype. The chain carries TRBV20-1 and TRBJ1-1; D is undetermined. The CDR3 is 15 residues long. In germline, CDR1 is DFQATT, CDR2 SNEGSKA (reference sequence). Trimming pared 4 bases from V and 0 bases from J, leaving 15 bases between. CDR3 coding DNA: TGCAGTGCTACGTTTCCGGCTAGAGTGAACACTGAAGCTTTCTTT. Translating gives CSATFPARVNTEAFF.

This clonotype appeared many times. The rearrangement joins TRBV20-1 to TRBJ2-7, with D possibly TRBD1 on 5 matching bases. The germline gives CDR1 DFQATT, CDR2 SNEGSKA (reference sequence). Trimming removed 5 bases from V and 6 bases from J, with 11 bases in between. The CDR3 extends over 11 amino acids. DNA of the CDR3: TGCAGTGCTCGCAGGGATTCCGAGCAGTACTTC. This translates into CSARRDSEQYF.

The sample holds a few counts of this clonotype. The V call is TRBV6-2 or TRBV6-3, the J call TRBJ2-1, with D maybe TRBD2 (5 bases). CDR1 and CDR2 (germline): MNHEY, SVGEGT. This CDR3 comprises 14 residues. The ends were cut back, 5 bases at V and 4 bases at J, with 12 bases in the middle. The CDR3 region has the DNA TGTGCCAGCAGTAGGACTGGATTTTACAATGAGCAGTTCTTC. Amino acids: CASSRTGFYNEQFF.

V gene TRBV6-2 or TRBV6-3 combines with J gene TRBJ2-1, with D perhaps TRBD1 (6 bases). CDR1 and CDR2 from the germline V gene are MNHEY and SVGEGT. CDR3 length: 14 residues. Trimming cost V 4 bases and J 9 bases, with 16 bases left between them. CDR3 amino acids: CASSSDSRVFEQFF. The CDR3 DNA follows: TGTGCCAGCAGTTCGGACAGTCGGGTCTTTGAGCAGTTCTTC.

This clonotype was seen at least ten times. This chain uses TRBV28 with TRBJ1-5; D possibly corresponds to TRBD1 (6 bases). The CDR3 has 16 residues. The germline gives CDR1 MDHEN, CDR2 SYDVKM. Trimming removed 3 bases at V and 5 bases at J, with 17 bases between. CDR3 DNA sequence: TGTGCCAGCAGTTTTAGGGGGGTCCGGGAAGATCAGCCCCAGCATTTT. Translating gives CASSFRGVREDQPQHF. The full variable domain, its missing parts supplied by reference TRBV28 and TRBJ1-5, is DVKVTQSSRYLVKRTGEKVFLECVQDMDHENMFWYRQDPGLGLRLIYFSYDVKMKEKGDIPEGYSVSREKKERFSLILESASTNQTSMYLCASSFRGVREDQPQHFGDGTRLSIL.

This clonotype was recorded many times. The chain is built from TRBV3-1 and TRBJ2-1, with 10 positions matching TRBD1. The CDR3 spans 12 residues. The V segment lost 5 bases and the J segment 9 bases; nucleotides outside the gene matches: 1. CDR1 and CDR2 (germline): LGHDT, YNNKEL (reference sequence). The CDR3 DNA follows: TGTGCCAGCAGCAGGACAGGGGGTGAGCAGTTCTTC. Its protein product is CASSRTGGEQFF.

The genes are TRBV27 and TRBJ1-6; 8 bases agree with TRBD1. Germline V gene lookup returns CDR1 MNHEY and CDR2 SMNVEV (reference sequence). The CDR3 extends over 13 amino acids. V shed 2 bases, J shed 9 bases, and the junction held 0 bases outside the gene matches. As DNA, the CDR3 is TGTGCCAGCAGTTTACAGGGGGCTTCACCCCTCCACTTT. This translates into CASSLQGASPLHF.

Ten or more counts support this clonotype. The chain joins TRBV12-3 or TRBV12-4 to TRBJ2-1; 11 bases agree with TRBD2. Unmatched junction bases numbered 16, after V lost 6 bases and J lost 0 bases. The CDR3 spans 20 residues. DNA of the CDR3: TGTGCCAGCAGCCAGTCCTTAGGGACTAGCGGAATAAGCTCCTACAATGAGCAGTTCTTC. Translated, it gives CASSQSLGTSGISSYNEQFF.